This TCR beta chain was captured by sequencing in a study of blood T cell repertoires in COVID-19. As for the study in general: PBMCs, B-cell-depleted T cells, or T cells were the source of the cDNA or gDNA that made up the material.

This CDR3 is 16 amino acids long. The germline V gene has CDR1 MGHRA and CDR2 YSYEKL. Losses at the gene ends were 4 bases for V and 0 bases for J; bases not matched to a gene: 6. Profiling relied on immunoSEQ multiplex PCR, and the TCRdb table lists in-frame clones only, not all of them. The table shows tens of thousands of clones, with 88% occurring only once. The origin of this receptor is a human donor in a cohort sampled during active COVID-19. The sample comprised peripheral blood. The chain couples TRBV4-1 to TRBJ2-3; TRBD2 matches 8 bases. The CDR3 loop is CASSLESSGSTDTQYF. The CDR3 nucleotides read TGCGCCAGCAGCCTCGAGTCTAGCGGGAGCACAGATACGCAGTATTTT.